The 5 T cell receptor beta chains presented below share a single source sample, sequenced in a study of post-analysis software for immune sequencing data. Study conclusions and caveats: Compared with controls, patients had more of five TRBV segments, including TRBV5-6, TRBV5-1 and TRBV20-1.

These TCRs' antigens remain unknown. cDNA libraries for TCR beta contained unique molecular identifiers. TCRdb called the PCR reads again in MiXCR, with one record for every CDR3 protein. The table records hundreds of thousands of distinct CDR3 sequences, approximately 59% of them present only once. The sequenced material came from blood. These receptors were taken from a girl between 2 and 10 years old with multiple sclerosis.

This rearrangement joins TRBV13 to TRBJ2-7; TRBD1 aligns across 7 bases. Unmatched junction bases numbered 6, after V lost 1 base and J lost 3 bases. Germline CDR1 and CDR2: PRHDT and FYEKMQ (reference sequence). This CDR3 has 15 amino acids. CDR3 in DNA: TGTGCCAGCAGCTTAGCAGGGGGAGCCCTCTACGAGCAGTACTTC. The encoded protein is CASSLAGGALYEQYF.

Written as DNA, the CDR3 is TGCGCCAGCAGCGGGACTAAAAACAATGAGCAGTTCTTC. Translation gives CASSGTKNNEQFF. V usage is TRBV5-1 and J usage is TRBJ2-1; 7 bases map to TRBD2. Germline V gene lookup returns CDR1 SGHRS and CDR2 YFSETQ. V lost 4 bases and J lost 5; bases outside the gene matches: 3. The CDR3 is 13 amino acids.

The CDR3 DNA is TGCAGTGCTAGAGCGGGCACAGGGGGATTTTACGAGCAGTACTTC. Its protein product is CSARAGTGGFYEQYF. J is TRBJ2-5 and V is TRBV20-1; the match to TRBD1 covers 8 bases. The end of the DNA fits TRBJ2-7 better, so the J call may be wrong. Germline assignment: CDR1 DFQATT and CDR2 SNEGSKA (reference sequence). The CDR3 loop spans 15 amino acids.

The chain is built from TRBV20-1 and TRBJ2-1; 13 nucleotides match TRBD2. Germline assignment: CDR1 DFQATT and CDR2 SNEGSKA (reference sequence). The CDR3 runs to 15 residues. Trimming took 3 bases from V and 8 from J; bases not matched to a gene: 7. This CDR3 is CSARPGTSGDYEQFF. The CDR3 DNA reads as TGCAGTGCTAGGCCCGGGACTAGCGGGGACTATGAGCAGTTCTTC.

This clonotype has only a few counts. The chain combines TRBV6-5 with TRBJ2-6; D may be TRBD2 (6 bases). CDR3 size: 15 residues. Per the germline V gene, CDR1 is MNHEY and CDR2 is SVGAGI. Trimming removed 5 bases at V and 1 base at J, with 9 bases between. The CDR3 region has the DNA TGTGCCAGCAGTATCGGAGGGTCTGGGGCCAACGTCCTGACTTTC. Its protein is CASSIGGSGANVLTF.